Listed here are 30 T cell receptor beta chains from one sample, sequenced in a study of OX40 agonist ivuxolimab in advanced cancers. The library was generated by the immunoSEQ multiplex PCR assay. Here the immuneACCESS table is served through TCRdb, limited to in-frame sequences with V and J called. Missing clones are a known gap in these copies; in checked studies unresolved V genes cover under half, and the rest lacks a known reason. For this sample the table gives roughly 35,000 clones, of which almost 85% were detected only once. Of the sample, about 2% is held by the ten largest clones. This sample comprised CD4+ or CD8+ T cells sorted from blood, obtained in a trial of the OX40 agonist ivuxolimab. The receptor source for this set is an adult with an advanced solid tumor such as melanoma, head and neck, liver or kidney cancer.

In this sample, this clone turned up a few times. V and J are TRBV6-6 and TRBJ1-4; a weak D match, TRBD1 (6 bases). Germline V gene lookup returns CDR1 MNHNY and CDR2 SVGAGI (reference sequence). The length of the CDR3 is 13 residues. Trimming removed 6 bases from V and 8 bases from J, with 13 bases in between. CDR3 loop: CASSGQPGEKLFF. The CDR3 DNA sequence: TGTGCCAGCAGCGGACAGCCCGGGGAAAAACTGTTTTTT.

The chain carries TRBV5-4 and TRBJ2-1, with D perhaps matching TRBD1 (5 bases). From germline, CDR1 is SGHNT and CDR2 YYREEE (reference sequence). This CDR3 has 15 amino acids. V lost 0 bases to trimming and J lost 3 bases, with 10 bases between them. The CDR3: CASSLVGASYNEQFF. The CDR3 DNA sequence: TGTGCCAGCAGCTTGGTAGGGGCCAGCTACAATGAGCAGTTCTTC. The variable domain in full, completed from reference TRBV5-4 and TRBJ2-1, reads ETGVTQSPTHLIKTRGQQVTLRCSSQSGHNTVSWYQQALGQGPQFIFQYYREEENGRGNFPPRFSGLQFPNYSSELNVNALELDDSALYLCASSLVGASYNEQFFGPGTRLTVL.

The J gene is TRBJ1-1, the V gene TRBV19; tentative D call: TRBD1 (5 bases). The CDR3 sequence is 13 residues long. Germline CDR1 LNHDA, CDR2 SQIVND (reference sequence). V was trimmed by 10 bases and J by 1 base, leaving 13 bases between them. The CDR3 sequence is CATATGGNTEAFF. The CDR3 DNA is TGTGCCACCGCGACTGGGGGGAACACTGAAGCTTTCTTT.

The rearrangement links TRBV5-1 to TRBJ2-1; 8 nucleotides line up with TRBD1. The V gene end was trimmed by 5 bases and the J gene end by 8 bases; junction bases not matched to a gene: 3. CDR1 and CDR2 (germline): SGHRS, YFSETQ. The CDR3 loop spans 12 amino acids. The CDR3 spells CASRVTGDEQFF. The CDR3 DNA sequence: TGCGCCAGCAGGGTGACAGGGGATGAGCAGTTCTTC. Full variable domain (rest looked up from reference TRBV5-1 and TRBJ2-1): KAGVTQTPRYLIKTRGQQVTLSCSPISGHRSVSWYQQTPGQGLQFLFEYFSETQRNKGNFPGRFSGRQFSNSRSEMNVSTLELGDSALYLCASRVTGDEQFFGPGTRLTVL.

CDR3 sequence reads: CASSFKASNEKLFF. In DNA, the CDR3 is TGTGCCAGCAGCTTTAAAGCTTCTAATGAAAAACTGTTTTTT. The rearrangement joins TRBV5-4 to TRBJ1-4, with D unclear. Germline CDR1 and CDR2: SGHNT and YYREEE (reference sequence). The CDR3 is made up of 14 amino acids. V lost 2 bases and J lost 3, with 8 bases in between. Full variable domain (remainder filled in from reference TRBV5-4 and TRBJ1-4): ETGVTQSPTHLIKTRGQQVTLRCSSQSGHNTVSWYQQALGQGPQFIFQYYREEENGRGNFPPRFSGLQFPNYSSELNVNALELDDSALYLCASSFKASNEKLFFGSGTQLSVL.

The chain recombines TRBV28 with TRBJ2-7, with TRBD1 as a possible D gene (6 bases). V lost 6 bases and J lost 3, with 18 bases in between. The CDR3 loop spans 15 amino acids. The germline CDR1 and CDR2 sequences are MDHEN and SYDVKM. As DNA, the CDR3 is TGTGCCAGCAGCTCACAGGGTGAGTCAGTCTACGAGCAGTACTTC. Protein product: CASSSQGESVYEQYF. The complete variable domain, with remaining parts taken from reference TRBV28 and TRBJ2-7, reads DVKVTQSSRYLVKRTGEKVFLECVQDMDHENMFWYRQDPGLGLRLIYFSYDVKMKEKGDIPEGYSVSREKKERFSLILESASTNQTSMYLCASSSQGESVYEQYFGPGTRLTVT.

This clone appeared a single time. V and J are TRBV27 and TRBJ1-1; D is ambiguous. The V end was cut by 3 bases, the J end by 0 bases, with 11 bases between. The CDR3 runs 15 residues. The V gene's germline CDR1 is MNHEY and CDR2 SMNVEV (reference sequence). In DNA form, the CDR3 reads TGTGCCAGCAGTTTGACAAGGAATATGAACACTGAAGCTTTCTTT. Protein: CASSLTRNMNTEAFF.

The chain couples TRBV7-6 to TRBJ2-2; 8 nucleotides match TRBD1. There are 17 residues in the CDR3. Per germline, CDR1 SGHVS and CDR2 FNYEAQ. After removal of 6 bases from V and 1 base from J, the junction contained 10 bases not matched to a gene. The chain's CDR3 is CASSLRPGQGNTGELFF. The CDR3 DNA is TGTGCCAGCAGTCTTCGCCCCGGACAGGGGAACACCGGGGAGCTGTTTTTT.

The chain has TRBV4-2 and TRBJ1-2, with 11 bases aligning to TRBD1. The CDR3 extends over 16 amino acids. Germline values: CDR1 LGHNA, CDR2 YNFKEQ. After removal of 4 bases from V and 5 bases from J, the junction contained 9 bases not matched to a gene. CDR3 protein: CASSRPGQGESYGYTF. CDR3 in DNA: TGTGCCAGCAGCCGTCCGGGACAGGGGGAAAGTTATGGCTACACCTTC.

The chain is built from TRBV5-6 and TRBJ2-7; D is possibly TRBD1 (6 bases). The CDR3 covers 13 residues. Germline V gene lookup returns CDR1 SGHDT and CDR2 YYEEEE. Trimming took 5 bases from V and 3 from J, leaving 12 bases between them. CDR3 DNA: TGTGCCAGCAGTCCCCGGGACATCTACGAGCAGTACTTC. Translated, it gives CASSPRDIYEQYF. Full variable domain (rest looked up from reference TRBV5-6 and TRBJ2-7): DAGVTQSPTHLIKTRGQQVTLRCSPKSGHDTVSWYQQALGQGPQFIFQYYEEEERQRGNFPDRFSGHQFPNYSSELNVNALLLGDSALYLCASSPRDIYEQYFGPGTRLTVT.

The rearrangement joins TRBV27 to TRBJ2-1, with D maybe TRBD2 (8 bases). Germline lookup yields CDR1 MNHEY and CDR2 SMNVEV (reference sequence). V was pared by 5 bases and J by 3 bases, with 23 bases between. The CDR3 runs to 18 residues. The CDR3 sequence is CASSTDRVGTRFYNEQFF. DNA of the CDR3: TGTGCCAGCAGTACTGACAGGGTAGGGACTAGATTCTACAATGAGCAGTTCTTC.

The CDR3 DNA reads as TGTGCCAGCAGCCCCTCCCTTCTAGCGGGGGGGACCAATGAGCAGTTCTTC. Translating gives CASSPSLLAGGTNEQFF. The chain combines TRBV9 with TRBJ2-1; 12 bases are a match to TRBD2. The trim removed 4 bases at V and 6 bases at J, leaving 11 bases unmatched. Looked up from germline, CDR1 is SGDLS and CDR2 is YYNGEE. The CDR3 covers 17 residues.

J is TRBJ2-7 and V is TRBV10-2; 10 nucleotides align to TRBD2. This CDR3 comprises 14 residues. Per the germline V gene, CDR1 is WSHSY and CDR2 is SAAADI. Trimming cost V 4 bases and J 3 bases; bases outside gene matches: 3. In DNA, the CDR3 is TGCGCCAGCAGTGTGACTAGCGGGCACTACGAGCAGTACTTC. Protein product: CASSVTSGHYEQYF.

Only one count was recorded for this clone. V is TRBV7-3 and J is TRBJ2-1; 7 nucleotides line up with TRBD2. CDR1 is SGHTA and CDR2 is FQGTGA in the germline V gene. The CDR3 has 15 residues. Losses at the gene ends were 7 bases for V and 5 bases for J; bases not matched to a gene: 11. CDR3 coding DNA: TGTGCCAGCACCCTCCGGGGCGGGAGCAACAATGAGCAGTTCTTC. It translates to CASTLRGGSNNEQFF.

This CDR3 reads CASEDRGLRETQYF. The CDR3 nucleotides read TGTGCCAGCGAAGACAGGGGGCTTAGGGAGACCCAGTACTTC. The chain combines TRBV7-9 with TRBJ2-5; TRBD1 matches at 10 bases. V was clipped by 8 bases and J by 5 bases; unmatched bases: 8. CDR1 is SEHNR and CDR2 is FQNEAQ in the germline V gene (reference sequence). There are 14 residues in the CDR3.

The rearrangement uses TRBV11-2 and TRBJ1-1, with D possibly matching TRBD1 (5 bases). There are 17 residues in the CDR3. CDR1 SGHAT and CDR2 FQNNGV come from the germline V gene. V shed 0 bases and J shed 5 bases, with 19 bases lying between them. DNA for the CDR3: TGTGCCAGCAGCTTAGATCTCTTCGGGGCGCAGGGAACTGAAGCTTTCTTT. Amino acid sequence: CASSLDLFGAQGTEAFF.

The gene calls are TRBV6-1 and TRBJ2-7; unclear D gene. CDR1 is MNHNS and CDR2 is SASEGT in the germline V gene. The CDR3 has 12 amino acids. Trimming stripped 7 bases from V and 1 base from J, with 8 bases between. Written as DNA, the CDR3 is TGTGCCAGCACCGAAAGTTCCTACGAGCAGTACTTC. It translates to CASTESSYEQYF.

V and J are TRBV7-8 and TRBJ2-3; TRBD1 agrees at 11 bases. V lost 5 bases and J lost 6; bases outside the gene matches: 4. The CDR3 has 14 residues. CDR1 SGHVS and CDR2 FQNEAQ come from the germline V gene. In nucleotides, the CDR3 is TGTGCCAGCAGCCCGGGACAGGGGGGCGATACGCAGTATTTT. It translates to CASSPGQGGDTQYF.

This chain links TRBV6-5 with TRBJ2-1; D uncertain. In germline, CDR1 is MNHEY, CDR2 SVGAGI. V was shortened by 8 bases and J by 0 bases, with 11 bases between the two germline ends. The CDR3 is 14 amino acids. CDR3 nucleotide sequence: TGTGCCAGCGGGGAAAAAGACTCCTACAATGAGCAGTTCTTC. Its protein is CASGEKDSYNEQFF.

By proportion, this clone is medium-sized. This CDR3 is CASRRPGQKESPLHF. CDR3 DNA sequence: TGTGCCAGCAGGCGACCGGGACAAAAGGAATCACCCCTCCACTTT. The chain joins TRBV11-2 to TRBJ1-6, with a weak D call TRBD1 (6 bases). The germline V and J ends were trimmed by 6 bases and 10 bases, with 19 bases remaining between them. Germline V CDR1 and CDR2: SGHAT, FQNNGV. This CDR3 is 15 amino acids long.

The V gene is TRBV28, the J gene TRBJ1-2; D unresolved. V was cut by 2 bases and J by 14 bases, with 18 bases left in between. This CDR3 has 13 amino acids. The germline gives CDR1 MDHEN, CDR2 SYDVKM. The CDR3 DNA reads TGTGCCAGCAGTTTAGGTGGAGGTCCGGGGATTACCTTC. It is translated as CASSLGGGPGITF.

This chain uses TRBV5-1 with TRBJ2-5, with D possibly TRBD1 on 6 matching bases. Per germline, CDR1 SGHRS and CDR2 YFSETQ. CDR3 size: 15 residues. The V gene lost 6 bases and the J gene lost 2 bases, with 17 bases spanning the gap. The CDR3 bases are TGCGCCAGCATTGGCAGGGGAGCTCCTCAAGAGACCCAGTACTTC. It codes for CASIGRGAPQETQYF.

The chain uses TRBV27 and TRBJ1-1; maybe TRBD1 (5 bases). CDR1 is MNHEY and CDR2 is SMNVEV in the germline V gene (reference sequence). CDR3 length: 12 residues. V was pared by 5 bases and J by 5 bases, with 9 bases between. The CDR3: CASSHGGTEAFF. For the CDR3, the DNA is TGTGCCAGCAGTCACGGGGGGACTGAAGCTTTCTTT.

This chain uses TRBV25-1 with TRBJ1-1; weak D call: TRBD1 (5 bases). V was clipped by 7 bases and J by 4 bases, with 13 bases between them. Germline V gene data show CDR1 as MGHDK and CDR2 as SYGVNS. The CDR3 loop spans 13 amino acids. CDR3 residues: CASIGNRPTEAFF. The CDR3 DNA follows: TGTGCCAGCATAGGAAACAGGCCCACTGAAGCTTTCTTT.

The V call is TRBV6-5, the J call TRBJ1-2, with D possibly TRBD1 on 6 matching bases. The CDR3 runs to 13 residues. The germline V gene encodes CDR1 MNHEY and CDR2 SVGAGI. The ends were cut back, 7 bases at V and 3 bases at J, with 12 bases in the middle. CDR3 residues: CASTTWTDYGYTF. The CDR3 bases are TGTGCCAGCACTACCTGGACAGACTATGGCTACACCTTC.

The V and J genes are TRBV5-8 and TRBJ1-5, with D hard to call. CDR3 length: 11 residues. Germline-derived CDR1 and CDR2 are SGHTS and YDEGEE. V lost 4 bases, J lost 4 bases, and 3 bases lay in between. The CDR3 DNA sequence: TGTGCCAGCAGCCTTAATCAGCCCCAGCATTTT. Translating gives CASSLNQPQHF.

The gene calls are TRBV5-1 and TRBJ1-1; TRBD1 matches 8 bases. The CDR3 consists of 14 residues. With V trimmed by 0 bases and J by 6 bases, 4 bases remained unmatched. Germline CDR1 reads SGHRS; CDR2 reads YFSETQ. This chain's CDR3 is CASSLGQGRAEAFF. For the CDR3, the DNA is TGCGCCAGCAGCTTGGGACAGGGGAGGGCTGAAGCTTTCTTT. Using reference TRBV5-1 and TRBJ1-1 for the parts outside the CDR3, the full variable domain is KAGVTQTPRYLIKTRGQQVTLSCSPISGHRSVSWYQQTPGQGLQFLFEYFSETQRNKGNFPGRFSGRQFSNSRSEMNVSTLELGDSALYLCASSLGQGRAEAFFGQGTRLTVV.

This clone has only a few counts. The J gene is TRBJ2-1, the V gene TRBV11-1; TRBD2 aligns across 15 bases. Germline V gene sequence: CDR1 SGHAT, CDR2 FQDESV (reference sequence). This CDR3 is built from 18 residues. V lost 6 bases and J lost 3; bases outside the gene matches: 9. CDR3 sequence: CASRQGLAGGQGYNEQFF. DNA of the CDR3: TGTGCCAGCAGGCAGGGACTAGCGGGAGGTCAGGGCTACAATGAGCAGTTCTTC.

This sequence joins TRBV7-9 and TRBJ1-2, with D hard to call. Germline values: CDR1 SEHNR, CDR2 FQNEAQ (reference sequence). V was pared by 5 bases and J by 7 bases, with 11 bases between. The CDR3 runs to 12 residues. The DNA for the CDR3 is TGTGCCAGCAGCACCCACCTGTCTGGCTACACCTTC. This sequence encodes CASSTHLSGYTF. Using reference TRBV7-9 and TRBJ1-2 for the parts outside the CDR3, the full variable domain is DTGVSQNPRHKITKRGQNVTFRCDPISEHNRLYWYRQTLGQGPEFLTYFQNEAQLEKSRLLSDRFSAERPKGSFSTLEIQRTEQGDSAMYLCASSTHLSGYTFGSGTRLTVV.

The rearrangement links TRBV7-6 to TRBJ1-4; D might be TRBD1 (6 bases). CDR1 SGHVS and CDR2 FNYEAQ come from the germline V gene. The V end lost 5 bases, the J end lost 12 bases, and 19 bases lay between the germline ends. The CDR3 sequence is 14 residues long. The chain's CDR3 is CASSLGQFSVELFF. In DNA form, the CDR3 reads TGTGCCAGCAGCCTCGGACAGTTCTCGGTTGAACTGTTTTTT.